Listed below are T cell receptor beta chains from one sample, sequenced in a study of cytomegalovirus exposure and HLA in healthy donors. Generated by immunoSEQ multiplex PCR, the TCRdb table keeps only in-frame clones and is missing some. The sample holds more than 130,000 clones, 80% seen once. The sequenced sample was PBMCs. Source of these receptors: a man between 35 and 55 years old in good health and CMV-seropositive. Both conserved end residues are part of each CDR3. A D gene is named only where the DNA matches it firmly. Some rows mark clone size as missing; the rest say once, few, many or name a class of expanded clone.

j_gene	d_gene	abundance	v_gene	CDR3nt	CDR3aa
TRBJ2-1	TRBD2	NA	TRBV7-8	TGTGCCAGCAGCTTAGTAGCGGGACTACACAATGAGCAGTTCTTC	CASSLVAGLHNEQFF
TRBJ1-3	NA	NA	TRBV7-2	TGTGCCAGCAGCTTAAGGGGCTCTGGAAACACCATATATTTT	CASSLRGSGNTIYF
TRBJ1-1	TRBD1	NA	TRBV7-6	TGTGCCAGCAGCTCCACAGGGGTGGGGGAGGCTTTCTTT	CASSSTGVGEAFF
TRBJ2-1	NA	NA	TRBV10-3	TGTGCCATCGAGCAGGGGCATACTGGCAATGAGCAGTTCTTC	CAIEQGHTGNEQFF
TRBJ2-2	NA	NA	TRBV2	TGTGCCAGCACCAAGACAGCCACCGGGGAGCTGTTTTTT	CASTKTATGELFF
TRBJ2-1	TRBD1	NA	TRBV2	TGTGCCAGCACCCCCATTTGGGACAGGGGGGCTTCTGGGCAGTTCTTC	CASTPIWDRGASGQFF
TRBJ2-7	NA	NA	TRBV5-1	TGCGCCAGCAGCTTGGGTGTAGGAACAGGTGGCGACGAGCAGTACTTC	CASSLGVGTGGDEQYF
TRBJ2-7	TRBD2	NA	TRBV2	TGTGCCAGCAGTGGGGCTAGCGGTATCTACGAGCAGTACTTC	CASSGASGIYEQYF
TRBJ2-7	NA	once	TRBV6-1	TGTGCCAGCACCACGGGTCCTAAGGAGCAGTACTTC	CASTTGPKEQYF
TRBJ2-3	TRBD1	few	TRBV5-4	TGTGCCAGCAGACCGACAGGGGTCTACACAGATACGCAGTATTTT	CASRPTGVYTDTQYF
TRBJ2-7	TRBD1	NA	TRBV27	TGTGCCAGCAGAGGACAGGGGGCGGGAGTTTCACGCGAGCAGTACTTC	CASRGQGAGVSREQYF
TRBJ2-2	TRBD2	NA	TRBV2	TGTGCCAGGAGCGGGGCGAACACCGGGGAGCTGTTTTTT	CARSGANTGELFF
TRBJ1-2	NA	NA	TRBV4-3	TGCGCCAGCAGCCAAGATTGGGAGAGCTATGGCTACACCTTC	CASSQDWESYGYTF
TRBJ2-5	TRBD2	NA	TRBV18	TGTGCCAGCTCGAACCGACTAGCGGGGCAAGAGACCCAGTACTTC	CASSNRLAGQETQYF
TRBJ1-5	NA	NA	TRBV5-6	TGTGCCAGCAGCTTGTCCCTGGGACTGAGCAATCAGCCCCAGCATTTT	CASSLSLGLSNQPQHF
TRBJ2-5	TRBD1	once	TRBV5-1	TGCGCCAGCAGCTTGTCGGGACAGGGGGACCAAGAGACCCAGTACTTC	CASSLSGQGDQETQYF
TRBJ1-3	TRBD1	NA	TRBV6-5	TGTGCCAGCAGCCACGACAGGGCTGGAAACACCATATATTTT	CASSHDRAGNTIYF
TRBJ2-7	TRBD2	NA	TRBV7-2	TGTGCCAGCAGCTTAATGAAGGCTAGCGGGGGATCACCGTCAAACGAGCAGTACTTC	CASSLMKASGGSPSNEQYF
TRBJ1-1	NA	NA	TRBV27	TGTGCCAGCAGCCATTCAGGGAACACTGAAGCTTTCTTT	CASSHSGNTEAFF